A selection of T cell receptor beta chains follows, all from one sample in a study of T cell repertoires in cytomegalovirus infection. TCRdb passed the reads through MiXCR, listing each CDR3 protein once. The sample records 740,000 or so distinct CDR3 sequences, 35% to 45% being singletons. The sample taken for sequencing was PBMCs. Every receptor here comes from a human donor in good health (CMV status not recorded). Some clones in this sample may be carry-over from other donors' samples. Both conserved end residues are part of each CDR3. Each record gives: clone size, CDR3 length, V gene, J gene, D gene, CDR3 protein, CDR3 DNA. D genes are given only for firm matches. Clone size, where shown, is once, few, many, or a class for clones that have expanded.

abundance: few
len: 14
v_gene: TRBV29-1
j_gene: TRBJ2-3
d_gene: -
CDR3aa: CSGSAGSSTDTQYF
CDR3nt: TGCAGCGGGTCGGCTGGCTCTAGCACAGATACGCAGTATTTT

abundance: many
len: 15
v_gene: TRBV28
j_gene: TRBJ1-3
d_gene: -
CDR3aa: CASSATQLSGNTIYF
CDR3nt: TGTGCCAGCAGTGCGACCCAGCTCTCTGGAAACACCATATATTTT

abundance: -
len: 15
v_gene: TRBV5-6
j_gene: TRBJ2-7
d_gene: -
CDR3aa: CASSGRQNVGREQYF
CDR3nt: TGTGCCAGCAGCGGCCGCCAGAATGTGGGGCGCGAGCAGTACTTC

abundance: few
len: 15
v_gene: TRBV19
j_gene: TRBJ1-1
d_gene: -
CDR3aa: CASSINVAANTEAFF
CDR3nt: TGTGCCAGTAGTATAAACGTTGCAGCGAACACTGAAGCTTTCTTT

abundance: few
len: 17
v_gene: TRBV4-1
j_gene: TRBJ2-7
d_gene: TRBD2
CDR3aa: CASSPRLAGEALYEQYF
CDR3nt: TGCGCCAGCAGCCCCAGACTAGCGGGGGAGGCCCTCTACGAGCAGTACTTC

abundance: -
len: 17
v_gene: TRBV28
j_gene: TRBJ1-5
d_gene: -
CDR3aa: CTSSLYHVRYSNQPQHF
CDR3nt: TGTACCAGCAGTTTATATCATGTCCGTTATAGCAATCAGCCCCAGCATTTT

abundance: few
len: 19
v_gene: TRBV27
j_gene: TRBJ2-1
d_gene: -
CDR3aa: CASSFRFLGGNSSYNEQFF
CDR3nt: TGTGCCAGCAGTTTTAGGTTCCTAGGCGGGAACAGCTCCTACAATGAGCAGTTCTTC

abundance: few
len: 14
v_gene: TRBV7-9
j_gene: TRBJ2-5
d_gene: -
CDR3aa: CASSLDSQGETQYF
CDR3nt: TGTGCCAGCAGCTTAGACAGCCAAGGAGAGACCCAGTACTTC

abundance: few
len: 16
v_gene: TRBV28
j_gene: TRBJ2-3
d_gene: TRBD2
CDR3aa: CASSFPSGRSTDTQYF
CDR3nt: TGTGCCAGCAGTTTCCCTAGCGGTCGAAGCACAGATACGCAGTATTTT

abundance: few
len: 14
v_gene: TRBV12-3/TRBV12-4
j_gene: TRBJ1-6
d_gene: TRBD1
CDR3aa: CASSEGQPNSPLHF
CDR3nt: TGTGCCAGCAGCGAGGGACAGCCTAATTCACCCCTCCACTTT

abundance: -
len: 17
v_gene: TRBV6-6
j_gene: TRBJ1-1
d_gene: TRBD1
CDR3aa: CASSYRAPGGGFSEAFF
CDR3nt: TGTGCCAGCAGTTACAGGGCCCCAGGGGGCGGGTTCTCTGAAGCTTTCTTT

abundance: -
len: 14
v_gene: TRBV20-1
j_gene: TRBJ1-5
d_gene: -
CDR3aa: CSARGTEQNQPQHF
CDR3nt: TGCAGTGCTAGAGGGACAGAACAAAATCAGCCCCAGCATTTT

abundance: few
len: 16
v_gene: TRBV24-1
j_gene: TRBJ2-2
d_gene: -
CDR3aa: CATSGPRAGNTGELFF
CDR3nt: TGTGCCACCAGTGGCCCGAGGGCGGGGAACACCGGGGAGCTGTTTTTT

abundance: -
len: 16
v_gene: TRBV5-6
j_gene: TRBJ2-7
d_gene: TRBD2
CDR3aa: CASSPQISGTSYEQYF
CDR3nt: TGTGCCAGCAGCCCCCAGATTTCGGGGACTAGCTACGAGCAGTACTTC

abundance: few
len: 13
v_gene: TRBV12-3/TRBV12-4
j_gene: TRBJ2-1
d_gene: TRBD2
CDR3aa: CASSFGLANEQFF
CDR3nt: TGTGCCAGCAGTTTCGGACTAGCGAATGAGCAGTTCTTC

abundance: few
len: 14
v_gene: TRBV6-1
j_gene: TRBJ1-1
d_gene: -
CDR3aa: CASSEWGSNTEAFF
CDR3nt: TGTGCCAGCAGTGAGTGGGGATCGAACACTGAAGCTTTCTTT

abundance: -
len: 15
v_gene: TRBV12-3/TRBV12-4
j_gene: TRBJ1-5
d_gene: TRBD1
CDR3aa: CASRPGQGKDQPQHF
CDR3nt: TGTGCCAGCAGGCCGGGACAGGGAAAAGATCAGCCCCAGCATTTT

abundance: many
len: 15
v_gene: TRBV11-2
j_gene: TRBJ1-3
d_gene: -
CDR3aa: CASSLRTASGNTIYF
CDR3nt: TGTGCCAGCAGCTTAAGGACAGCCTCTGGAAACACCATATATTTT

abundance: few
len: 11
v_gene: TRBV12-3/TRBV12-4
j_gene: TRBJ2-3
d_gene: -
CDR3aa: CASTYGDTQYF
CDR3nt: TGTGCCAGCACCTACGGAGATACGCAGTATTTT

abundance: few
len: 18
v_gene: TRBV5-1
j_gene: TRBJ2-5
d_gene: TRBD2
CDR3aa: CASSLTGTSGAFQETQYF
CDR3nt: TGCGCCAGCAGCTTGACCGGGACTAGCGGAGCCTTCCAAGAGACCCAGTACTTC

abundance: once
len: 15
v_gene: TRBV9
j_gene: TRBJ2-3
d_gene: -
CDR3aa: CASSVEGGRADTQYF
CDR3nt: TGTGCCAGCAGCGTAGAGGGAGGTCGGGCAGATACGCAGTATTTT

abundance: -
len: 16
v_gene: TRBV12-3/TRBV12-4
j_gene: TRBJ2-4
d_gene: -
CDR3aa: CASSFLGLLAKNIQYF
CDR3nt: TGTGCCAGCAGTTTTTTAGGGCTTTTAGCCAAAAACATTCAGTACTTC

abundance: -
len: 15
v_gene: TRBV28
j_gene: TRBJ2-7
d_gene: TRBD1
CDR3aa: CASSLRDRIYHEQYF
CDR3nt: TGTGCCAGCAGTTTAAGGGACAGGATCTACCACGAGCAGTACTTC